The 17 T cell receptor beta chains below were found in one sample sequenced in a study of cytomegalovirus exposure and HLA in healthy donors. PCR was performed using 60 Vbeta and 13 Jbeta primers. Assay: immunoSEQ multiplex PCR; the TCRdb copy retains only in-frame clones and omits some. The top ten clones hold around 3.2% of a sample with about 93,000 clones, approximately 81% of them seen once. Sample: PBMCs. Receptor source: a woman aged 40 to 50 in good health and CMV-seronegative.

V gene TRBV28 combines with J gene TRBJ2-7; 9 bases are shared with TRBD2. This CDR3 has 14 residues. Trimming at V came to 10 bases and at J to 3 bases, leaving 10 bases not matched to a gene. CDR1 MDHEN and CDR2 SYDVKM come from the germline V gene. DNA of the CDR3: TGTGCCACCACACATAGCGGGAGTCACTACGAGCAGTACTTC. This gives the protein CATTHSGSHYEQYF.

This chain connects TRBV27 to TRBJ2-3, with TRBD2 as a possible D gene (6 bases). V was clipped by 9 bases and J by 4 bases, with 17 bases between them. CDR3 length: 14 residues. The germline V gene encodes CDR1 MNHEY and CDR2 SMNVEV (reference sequence). DNA of the CDR3: TGTGCCAGTCATTTGACTAGAGGCCCAGATACGCAGTATTTT. It yields the protein CASHLTRGPDTQYF.

This clone was detected only a few times. This chain links TRBV4-1 with TRBJ2-7, with D perhaps TRBD2 (6 bases). With 0 bases removed from V and 3 bases from J, the gap between germline ends came to 15 bases. Germline CDR1 reads MGHRA; CDR2 reads YSYEKL. The CDR3 totals 16 residues. The CDR3 DNA reads as TGCGCCAGCAGCCAAGATAGCGCGGGAACTTACTACGAGCAGTACTTC. Protein sequence: CASSQDSAGTYYEQYF.

This clone was recorded once. This chain joins TRBV4-2 and TRBJ2-7, with 7 bases fitting TRBD1. The V gene's germline CDR1 is LGHNA and CDR2 YNFKEQ. The CDR3 consists of 15 residues. J gave up 0 bases and V 2 bases, and 4 bases lay outside the gene matches. The CDR3 sequence: CASSQFRDSSYEQYF. The DNA of the CDR3 is TGTGCCAGCAGCCAATTCCGGGACAGCTCCTACGAGCAGTACTTC.

On this clone itself: Other DNA sequences of this sample code for an identical CDR3. The chain carries TRBV19 and TRBJ2-7, with TRBD2 matching 7 bases. Germline CDR1 is LNHDA and CDR2 is SQIVND (reference sequence). Unmatched junction bases numbered 7, after V lost 5 bases and J lost 0 bases. This CDR3 is 15 amino acids long. The CDR3, as DNA: TGTGCCAGTAGTCTCCTAGCGGATAGCTCCTACGAGCAGTACTTC. This translates into CASSLLADSSYEQYF. Full variable domain (rest looked up from reference TRBV19 and TRBJ2-7): DGGITQSPKYLFRKEGQNVTLSCEQNLNHDAMYWYRQDPGQGLRLIYYSQIVNDFQKGDIAEGYSVSREKKESFPLTVTSAQKNPTAFYLCASSLLADSSYEQYFGPGTRLTVT.

The V and J genes are TRBV5-4 and TRBJ1-1; 7 bases match TRBD1. CDR3 size: 15 residues. Germline V gene sequence: CDR1 SGHNT, CDR2 YYREEE (reference sequence). After removal of 4 bases from V and 5 bases from J, the junction contained 11 bases not matched to a gene. The DNA of the CDR3 is TGTGCCAGCAGCCCGGAAGGGGGCTCGGTGACTGAAGCTTTCTTT. Residues: CASSPEGGSVTEAFF.

CDR3 loop: CASSSRDRGSNQPQHF. CDR3 sequence (DNA): TGTGCCAGCAGTTCCCGGGACAGGGGAAGCAATCAGCCCCAGCATTTT. The chain has TRBV27 and TRBJ1-5, with TRBD1 identical over 10 bases. This CDR3 is 16 amino acids long. Germline V gene data show CDR1 as MNHEY and CDR2 as SMNVEV (reference sequence). Losses at the gene ends were 4 bases for V and 1 base for J; bases not matched to a gene: 4.

The CDR3 region has the DNA TGTGCCAGCAGCCGCCCGGGACTCCCCTCGGGCTCTGGAAACACCATATATTTT. This gives the protein CASSRPGLPSGSGNTIYF. This chain uses TRBV14 with TRBJ1-3, with a tentative D call TRBD1 (5 bases). V lost 4 bases and J lost 0, with 19 bases in between. The CDR3 consists of 18 residues. The germline V gene has CDR1 SGHDN and CDR2 FVKESK.

The table lists this clone with a count of one. The chain uses TRBV6-1 and TRBJ1-2; unclear D gene. V was clipped by 0 bases and J by 3 bases, with 5 bases between them. Looked up from germline, CDR1 is MNHNS and CDR2 is SASEGT. This CDR3 is 13 amino acids long. The CDR3 nucleotides read TGTGCCAGCAGTGAAGCGAGGGACTATGGCTACACCTTC. Its translation is CASSEARDYGYTF.

The rearrangement uses TRBV14 and TRBJ2-5; tentatively, D is TRBD1 (7 bases). V was trimmed by 5 bases and J by 4 bases, leaving 17 bases between them. Germline lookup yields CDR1 SGHDN and CDR2 FVKESK. The CDR3 length is 15 residues. This CDR3 is CASSSPRGAGETQYF. The CDR3 nucleotides are TGTGCCAGCAGCTCCCCCAGGGGGGCAGGAGAGACCCAGTACTTC.

The J gene is TRBJ1-5, the V gene TRBV7-9; 8 bases are shared with TRBD1. CDR1 SEHNR and CDR2 FQNEAQ come from the germline V gene (reference sequence). This CDR3 has 15 amino acids. V lost 5 bases and J lost 1; bases outside the gene matches: 4. DNA of the CDR3: TGTGCCAGCAGCACCGACAGGGGAAGCAATCAGCCCCAGCATTTT. It codes for CASSTDRGSNQPQHF.

The V and J genes are TRBV27 and TRBJ2-1; 7 bases are a match to TRBD2. Germline CDR1 and CDR2: MNHEY and SMNVEV (reference sequence). The trim removed 2 bases at V and 13 bases at J, leaving 8 bases unmatched. The CDR3 consists of 13 residues. This CDR3 reads CASSLIGTSDQFF. The CDR3 region has the DNA TGTGCCAGCAGTTTAATCGGTACTAGCGATCAGTTCTTC.

The V call is TRBV5-1, the J call TRBJ2-1; D is possibly TRBD2 (6 bases). V lost 3 bases, J lost 10 bases, and 17 bases lay in between. Germline CDR1 SGHRS, CDR2 YFSETQ. The CDR3 is 14 amino acids. The CDR3 sequence: CASSSGTSWGEQFF. Here the CDR3 DNA reads TGCGCCAGCAGCTCTGGTACTAGCTGGGGAGAGCAGTTCTTC. Using reference TRBV5-1 and TRBJ2-1 for the parts outside the CDR3, the full variable domain is KAGVTQTPRYLIKTRGQQVTLSCSPISGHRSVSWYQQTPGQGLQFLFEYFSETQRNKGNFPGRFSGRQFSNSRSEMNVSTLELGDSALYLCASSSGTSWGEQFFGPGTRLTVL.

This chain joins TRBV7-2 and TRBJ2-3, with D perhaps TRBD2 (6 bases). CDR3 length: 15 amino acids. Looked up from germline, CDR1 is SGHTA and CDR2 is FQGNSA. Trimming left V 5 bases short and J 7 bases short, with 19 bases between. The CDR3 reads CASSPRDSGRNTQYF. DNA of the CDR3: TGTGCCAGCAGCCCCCGGGACTCCGGGCGAAATACGCAGTATTTT.

This chain joins TRBV6-6 and TRBJ2-7; the D gene is possibly TRBD1 (5 bases). This CDR3 has 13 amino acids. Germline CDR1 MNHNY, CDR2 SVGAGI (reference sequence). Trimming left V 2 bases short and J 8 bases short, with 13 bases between. The CDR3: CASSYPGQRKQYF. As DNA, the CDR3 is TGTGCCAGCAGTTACCCCGGACAACGGAAGCAGTACTTC.

V and J are TRBV6-6 and TRBJ2-7, with D tentatively TRBD2 (5 bases). V shed 6 bases and J shed 4 bases, with 13 bases lying between them. Germline V lookup: CDR1 MNHNY, CDR2 SVGAGI (reference sequence). The CDR3 is 13 amino acids. CDR3 protein: CASSPPGDYEQYF. The DNA for the CDR3 is TGTGCCAGCAGCCCCCCCGGGGATTACGAGCAGTACTTC.

V and J are TRBV5-1 and TRBJ2-2; D call uncertain. V gave up 0 bases and J gave up 8 bases, with 14 bases separating them. Germline-derived CDR1 and CDR2 are SGHRS and YFSETQ. The CDR3 is made up of 15 amino acids. CDR3 sequence reads: CASSLAVTGRGELFF. DNA for the CDR3: TGCGCCAGCAGCTTGGCGGTTACCGGCAGGGGGGAGCTGTTTTTT.